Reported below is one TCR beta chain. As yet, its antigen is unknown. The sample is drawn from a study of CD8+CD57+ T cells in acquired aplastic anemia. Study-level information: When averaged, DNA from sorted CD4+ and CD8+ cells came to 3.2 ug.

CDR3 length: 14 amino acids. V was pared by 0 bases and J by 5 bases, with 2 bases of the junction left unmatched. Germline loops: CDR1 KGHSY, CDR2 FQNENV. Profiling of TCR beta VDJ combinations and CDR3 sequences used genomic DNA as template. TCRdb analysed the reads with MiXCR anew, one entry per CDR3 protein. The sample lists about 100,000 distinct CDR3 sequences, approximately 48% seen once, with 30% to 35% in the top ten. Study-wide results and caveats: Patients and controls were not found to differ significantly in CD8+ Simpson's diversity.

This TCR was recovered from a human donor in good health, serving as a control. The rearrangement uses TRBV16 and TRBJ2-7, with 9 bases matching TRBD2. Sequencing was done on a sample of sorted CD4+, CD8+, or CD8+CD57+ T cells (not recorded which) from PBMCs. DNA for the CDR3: TGTGCCAGCAGCCAATCAGCTAGCGGGAACGAGCAGTACTTC. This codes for CASSQSASGNEQYF. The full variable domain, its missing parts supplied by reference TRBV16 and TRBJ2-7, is GEEVAQTPKHLVRGEGQKAKLYCAPIKGHSYVFWYQQVLKNEFKFLISFQNENVFDETGMPKERFSAKCLPNSPCSLEIQATKLEDSAVYFCASSQSASGNEQYFGPGTRLTVT.